This TCR beta chain was sequenced for a study of blood T cell repertoires in COVID-19. This clone has just one count. This CDR3 contains 12 residues. Deletions cut 4 bases from V and 8 bases from J, with 10 bases between. Produced via immunoSEQ multiplex PCR; TCRdb's table is partial and in-frame only. The sample yields around 280,000 clones, approximately 90% seen once. This TCR was recovered from a woman in her thirties or forties who had recovered from COVID-19. The sample taken for sequencing was PBMCs or T cells enriched from blood (not recorded which). This chain joins TRBV5-3 and TRBJ2-1, with D tentatively TRBD2 (5 bases). TRBV5-3 is an open reading frame whose function is uncertain. The CDR3 DNA follows: TGTGCCAGAAGCGGTGGGAGTGATGAGCAGTTCTTC. Residues: CARSGGSDEQFF.